This T cell receptor (beta chain) was identified during a study of shared clonotypes between healthy human individuals. Study-level results: The naive CD4 repertoires of a few donors were compared, and approximately 5.3% of clonotypes were shared.

For sorted subsets, about 190 ng DNA per replicate equaled approximately 30,000 T cell genomes. TCRdb's table, derived via immunoSEQ multiplex PCR, lists solely in-frame clones and lacks some. This sample has 2 million to 2.5 million clones, with around 95% found just once. This clone was seen just once. The antigen is undetermined. Between the trimmed V and J ends, which lost 3 bases and 4 bases, there was a span of 11 bases. The CDR3 loop spans 14 amino acids. The germline V gene encodes CDR1 SGHAT and CDR2 FQNNGV. There were no recent acute infections or vaccinations among the donors, who were healthy HIV-negative adults. CD4+ cells were split into CD45RA+ naive and CD45RA-negative memory subsets.

Sample: naive CD4+ T cells sorted from blood. Subset: CD45RA+ positively selected. The TCR sequence derives from a man younger than 35 in good health. V gene TRBV11-2 combines with J gene TRBJ2-3, with D perhaps TRBD2 (5 bases). CDR3: CASSFSGIADTQYF. DNA of the CDR3: TGTGCCAGCAGCTTTTCGGGGATCGCAGATACGCAGTATTTT.